The 10 T cell receptor beta chains reported below all come from one sample, sequenced in a study of blood T cells in healthy people across ages. The use of a sample-barcoded 5' primer and a J-beta primer mix characterized a second PCR of about 7 to 12 cycles. A single record per CDR3 protein comes from TCRdb applying MiXCR to the 5' RACE reads. The data hold around 1,100,000 distinct CDR3 sequences, with around two fifths observed a single time. The specimen sequenced was blood. These TCRs come from a man aged 18-30 years in good health.

In this sample, this clonotype turned up a few times. The chain has TRBV7-9 and TRBJ1-1; D perhaps matches TRBD1 (5 bases). The length of the CDR3 is 18 residues. Germline loops: CDR1 SEHNR, CDR2 FQNEAQ (reference sequence). V was trimmed by 1 base and J by 2 bases, leaving 20 bases between them. The CDR3 loop reads CASSLVGRAGIINTEAFF. The CDR3 DNA reads TGTGCCAGCAGCTTAGTAGGCAGGGCTGGGATAATAAACACTGAAGCTTTCTTT.

This chain joins TRBV7-2 and TRBJ1-4; D unclear. V lost 2 bases and J lost 7, with 20 bases in between. Germline V gene sequence: CDR1 SGHTA, CDR2 FQGNSA. The CDR3 is made up of 17 amino acids. The CDR3: CASSLSPPKVSGEKLFF. CDR3 DNA: TGTGCCAGCAGCTTAAGCCCACCCAAGGTTTCGGGTGAAAAACTGTTTTTT.

This clonotype was seen a handful of times. This rearrangement joins TRBV4-3 to TRBJ1-1; D possibly corresponds to TRBD1 (5 bases). Trimming stripped 0 bases from V and 6 bases from J, with 14 bases between. Germline CDR1 is LGHNA and CDR2 is YSLEER. The CDR3 loop spans 15 amino acids. For the CDR3, the DNA is TGCGCCAGCAGCCAAGAGGTCCGGGGGGTGGCTGAAGCTTTCTTT. It codes for CASSQEVRGVAEAFF.

This chain joins TRBV6-5 and TRBJ1-1; 8 bases agree with TRBD1. Germline V gene lookup returns CDR1 MNHEY and CDR2 SVGAGI. J was trimmed by 4 bases and V by 5 bases; bases with no gene match: 9. The CDR3 has 15 residues. The CDR3 region is CASSLSQGAGTEAFF. The CDR3 region has the DNA TGTGCCAGCAGTCTCTCTCAGGGGGCGGGCACTGAAGCTTTCTTT.

V is TRBV5-6 and J is TRBJ1-5; D call uncertain. The CDR3 is 13 residues long. Trimming removed 3 bases from V and 6 bases from J, with 10 bases in between. CDR1 is SGHDT, CDR2 YYEEEE, per germline. This chain's CDR3 is CASSSFDSQPQHF. Written as DNA, the CDR3 is TGTGCCAGCAGCTCTTTCGACTCTCAGCCCCAGCATTTT.

A word on this clonotype: One end of the junction is discordant with germline, which a read error may explain. The chain recombines TRBV24-1 with TRBJ2-6, with D maybe TRBD1 (6 bases). The germline V gene encodes CDR1 KGHDR and CDR2 SFDVKD. The CDR3 is 17 amino acids. The CDR3 loop is CATSDPGHSSGANVPTF. DNA of the CDR3: TGTGCCACCAGTGATCCGGGACACAGCTCTGGGGCCAACGTCCCGACTTTC.

This chain connects TRBV4-1 to TRBJ2-2; 9 bases match TRBD1. CDR3 length equals 17 residues. Germline trimming cut 0 bases from V and 5 bases from J; bases unmatched to any gene: 7. CDR1 and CDR2 from the germline V gene are MGHRA and YSYEKL. CDR3 DNA sequence: TGCGCCAGCAGCCAAGATAGGGACAGGGAGGGGACCGGGGAGCTGTTTTTT. This translates into CASSQDRDREGTGELFF.

This clonotype was recorded a few times. The chain carries TRBV6-2 or TRBV6-3 and TRBJ2-2; D may be TRBD1 (6 bases). This CDR3 spans 14 amino acids. Trimming removed 2 bases at V and 5 bases at J, with 9 bases between. Germline CDR1 reads MNHEY; CDR2 reads SVGEGT. The CDR3 sequence: CASSYGGSTGELFF. DNA for the CDR3: TGTGCCAGCAGTTACGGGGGCTCGACCGGGGAGCTGTTTTTT.

This clonotype was observed a handful of times. V and J are TRBV20-1 and TRBJ2-1; no firm D call. The CDR3 length is 12 residues. Germline V gene sequence: CDR1 DFQATT, CDR2 SNEGSKA (reference sequence). V lost 7 bases to trimming and J lost 5 bases, with 12 bases between them. The DNA of the CDR3 is TGCAGTGTCAGCCGCGGCGACAATGAGCAGTTCTTC. Protein: CSVSRGDNEQFF.

The V and J genes are TRBV3-1 and TRBJ2-7; D is unresolved. This CDR3 contains 15 residues. V was clipped by 1 base and J by 8 bases, with 18 bases between them. Germline values: CDR1 LGHDT, CDR2 YNNKEL (reference sequence). CDR3 sequence (DNA): TGTGCCAGCAGCCAAGGTTTGAACACCTTGTTACAGCAGTACTTC. Its protein is CASSQGLNTLLQQYF.